The entry that follows covers one TCR beta chain sequence. The antigen is undetermined. The CDR3 has 11 residues. Germline V gives CDR1 SGHAT, CDR2 FQNNGV. This entry belongs to a study of T cells expressing NK-cell markers. Study in general: Cells sorted as CD3+CD56+NKG2C+, CD3+CD56+NKG2C- and CD3+CD56-NKG2C+ T cells supplied the TCR beta repertoires.

Study-level findings and limits: Dominant NKG2C+ clonotype frequencies of about 1.0-8% of CD8+ T cells were measured in over five donors. Also leading the CD3+CD56-NKG2C+ fraction in a few donors were these clonotypes.

Template switching by 5'RACE with UMIs generated the TCR beta cDNA. TCRdb re-called the 5' RACE reads and shows each CDR3 protein once, DNA omitted. The listing contains about 30,000 distinct CDR3 sequences. The sample was blood T cells: a sorted CD56 or NKG2C T cell subset, CD4+ or CD8+ T cells, or bulk PBMC T cells (not recorded which). J is TRBJ2-1 and V is TRBV11-2; TCRdb calls TRBD2, which cannot be checked without DNA. The source is a woman aged 18-69 years in good health. CDR3 in amino acids: CASSSGLGEFF.